This TCR beta chain is drawn from a study of T cell responses to AZD1222 COVID-19 vaccine. Study conclusions and caveats: Reportedly, nearly half of unique spike TCRs recognized epitopes outside B.1.351/B.1.1.7 mutations. Only a handful of individuals given AZD1222 were seropositive at baseline. Clonal diversity was possibly underestimated, and the donors were mostly white British, with more females.

Sequenced by immunoSEQ multiplex PCR; TCRdb stores in-frame clones only, minus some. The sample lists more than 150,000 clones; about 87% were seen once. A note on this clone: Its antigen remains unidentified.

Germline-derived CDR1 and CDR2 are SGHTA and FQGNSA. With 0 bases removed from V and 6 bases from J, the gap between germline ends came to 11 bases. The CDR3 contains 14 residues. This TCR derives from an adult who received the AZD1222 COVID-19 vaccine. The sample here was peripheral blood, taken 28 days after the second AZD1222 dose. The rearrangement uses TRBV7-2 and TRBJ1-2; D unresolved. The CDR3 sequence is CASSLAVWGDGYTF. CDR3 sequence (DNA): TGTGCCAGCAGCTTAGCGGTGTGGGGAGATGGCTACACCTTC.